The T cell receptor (beta chain) under discussion was sequenced for a study of blood T cell repertoires in COVID-19. Only in-frame clones appear in the TCRdb table, and some are missing; sequencing was by immunoSEQ multiplex PCR. The table has tens of thousands of clones, 79% seen once; the top ten hold about 25%. This CDR3 has 14 amino acids. The V and J ends lost 3 bases and 6 bases, in that order; junction bases with no gene match: 7. Germline V gives CDR1 LNHDA, CDR2 SQIVND (reference sequence). Sequenced input: peripheral blood. This clonotype was sampled from a man aged 60 to 75 with active or convalescent COVID-19. The chain recombines TRBV19 with TRBJ1-2; 7 bases align to TRBD1. CDR3 DNA: TGTGCCAGTAGTATCGACAGGGATGACGATGGCTACACCTTC. Protein sequence: CASSIDRDDDGYTF.